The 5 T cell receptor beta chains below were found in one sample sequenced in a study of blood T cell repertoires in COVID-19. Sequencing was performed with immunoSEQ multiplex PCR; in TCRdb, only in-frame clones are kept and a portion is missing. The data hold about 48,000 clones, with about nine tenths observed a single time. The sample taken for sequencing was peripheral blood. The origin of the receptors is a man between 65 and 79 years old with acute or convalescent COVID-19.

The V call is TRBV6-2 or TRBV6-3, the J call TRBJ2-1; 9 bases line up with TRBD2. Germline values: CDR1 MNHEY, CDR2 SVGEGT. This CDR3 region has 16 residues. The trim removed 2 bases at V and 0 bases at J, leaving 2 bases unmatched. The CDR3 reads CASSYRTSVSYNEQFF. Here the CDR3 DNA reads TGTGCCAGCAGTTACAGGACTAGCGTCTCCTACAATGAGCAGTTCTTC.

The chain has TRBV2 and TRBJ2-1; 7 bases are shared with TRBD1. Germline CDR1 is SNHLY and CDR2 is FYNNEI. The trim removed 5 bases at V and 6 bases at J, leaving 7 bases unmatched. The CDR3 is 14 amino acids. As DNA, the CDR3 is TGTGCCAGCAGTTGGGACAGAGCACTCAATGAGCAGTTCTTC. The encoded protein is CASSWDRALNEQFF.

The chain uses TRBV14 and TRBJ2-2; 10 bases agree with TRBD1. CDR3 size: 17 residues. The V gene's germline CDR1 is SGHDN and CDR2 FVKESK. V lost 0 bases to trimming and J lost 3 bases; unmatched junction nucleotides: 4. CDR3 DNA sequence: TGTGCCAGCAGCCAAGAGGACAGGGGGTACTACACCGGGGAGCTGTTTTTT. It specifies CASSQEDRGYYTGELFF.

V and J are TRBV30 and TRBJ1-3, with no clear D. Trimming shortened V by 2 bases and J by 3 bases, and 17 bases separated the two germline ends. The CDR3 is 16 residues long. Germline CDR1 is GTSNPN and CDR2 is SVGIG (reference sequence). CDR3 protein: CAWSPPGLLSGNTIYF. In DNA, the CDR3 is TGTGCCTGGAGTCCCCCAGGCCTACTTAGTGGAAACACCATATATTTT.

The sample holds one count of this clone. The CDR3 DNA is TGTGCCAGCAGCTTAGCCTTAGCGGGGGACAGGAATACGCAGTATTTT. This sequence encodes CASSLALAGDRNTQYF. The chain combines TRBV7-8 with TRBJ2-3; possible D gene TRBD2, 9 bases. V was clipped by 0 bases and J by 7 bases, with 17 bases between them. This CDR3 is 16 amino acids long. CDR1 SGHVS and CDR2 FQNEAQ come from the germline V gene.